This T cell receptor (beta chain) comes out of a study of post-analysis software for immune sequencing data. Across the whole study: Patients with relapsing-remitting, secondary progressive and progressive-relapsing multiple sclerosis courses were all represented.

A note on this clonotype: Its matching antigen is unknown.

Unique molecular identifiers had been added to the TCR beta cDNA libraries. TCRdb re-derived calls from the PCR reads in MiXCR, one entry per CDR3 protein. The table includes around 710,000 distinct CDR3 sequences, around 42% detected once. Study-wide findings and caveats: Higher frequency in patients than in controls was seen for five TRBV segments, with TRBV5-6, TRBV5-1 and TRBV20-1 among them. Compared with controls, patients showed significantly lower normalized Chao1 diversity.

CDR3 length: 15 residues. Germline CDR1 reads SGHDT; CDR2 reads YYEEEE. J lost 3 bases, V lost 0 bases, and 3 bases had no gene match. The specimen sequenced was blood. V is TRBV5-6 and J is TRBJ1-2; 9 nucleotides match TRBD1. The TCR originated in a girl aged 5 to 17 with multiple sclerosis. This chain's CDR3 is CASSLGDREHYGYTF. The CDR3 coding sequence is TGTGCCAGCAGCTTGGGGGACAGGGAGCACTATGGCTACACCTTC.